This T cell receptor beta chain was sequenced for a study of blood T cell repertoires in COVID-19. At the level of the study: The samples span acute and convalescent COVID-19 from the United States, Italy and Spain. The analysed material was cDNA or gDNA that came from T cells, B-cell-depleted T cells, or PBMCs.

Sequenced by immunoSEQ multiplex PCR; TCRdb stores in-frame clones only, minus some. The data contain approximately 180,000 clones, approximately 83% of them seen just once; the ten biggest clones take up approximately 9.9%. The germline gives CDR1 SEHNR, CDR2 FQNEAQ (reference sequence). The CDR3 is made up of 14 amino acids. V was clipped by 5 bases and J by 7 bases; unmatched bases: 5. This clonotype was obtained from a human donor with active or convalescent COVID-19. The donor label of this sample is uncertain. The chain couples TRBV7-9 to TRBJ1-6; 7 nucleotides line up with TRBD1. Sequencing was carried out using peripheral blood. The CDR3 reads CASSLDRVNSPLHF. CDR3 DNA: TGTGCCAGCAGCCTCGACAGGGTAAATTCACCCCTCCACTTT.